One and the same sample provided the 23 T cell receptor beta chains below, sequenced in a study of read filtering for tumor transcriptome and immune sequencing. This library used approximately 0.4 ug RNA and molecular barcoded adaptors spanning alpha/delta and beta/gamma chains. TCRdb redid the calling of the reads with MiXCR, one entry per CDR3 protein. The sample records roughly 130,000 distinct CDR3 sequences, over 10% being singletons. The sequencing input was a population of CD138-negative cells sorted from bone marrow. These TCRs come from a donor at least 40 years old with multiple myeloma.

This clonotype was counted a few times. Since a much larger clone is just one base distant, this may be a read error. This chain connects TRBV24-1 to TRBJ2-1; D may be TRBD2 (7 bases). This CDR3 is 16 amino acids long. Germline values: CDR1 KGHDR, CDR2 SFDVKD. CDR3 sequence (DNA): TGTGCCACCAGTGGCGGGGGACAAAGCTCCTACAATGAGCAGCTCTTC. Translated, it gives CATSGGGQSSYNEQLF.

This clonotype was detected ten times or more. The CDR3 sequence is CSVVSSGLAGGVEQFF. The DNA for the CDR3 is TGCAGCGTTGTTTCCAGCGGACTAGCGGGAGGAGTTGAGCAGTTCTTC. The rearrangement joins TRBV29-1 to TRBJ2-1; 14 nucleotides align to TRBD2. The V and J ends lost 4 bases and 9 bases, in that order; junction bases with no gene match: 11. The germline V gene has CDR1 SQVTM and CDR2 ANQGSEA. The CDR3 runs to 16 residues.

This clonotype was observed a handful of times. The gene calls are TRBV7-6 and TRBJ2-7; D is possibly TRBD1 (6 bases). V was shortened by 5 bases and J by 3 bases, with 11 bases between the two germline ends. This CDR3 is 13 amino acids long. Looked up from germline, CDR1 is SGHVS and CDR2 is FNYEAQ. CDR3 DNA: TGTGCCAGCAGCACCGCACAGGGCTACGAGCAGTACTTC. Amino acid sequence: CASSTAQGYEQYF.

This clonotype has a count of ten or more. The chain employs TRBV6-1 and TRBJ1-2; TRBD1 agrees at 8 bases. The CDR3 is 15 amino acids. Germline assignment: CDR1 MNHNS and CDR2 SASEGT. The V segment lost 6 bases and the J segment 2 bases; nucleotides outside the gene matches: 8. The CDR3 region has the DNA TGTGCCAGCAGAGAGTCAGGGGGCAGCAACTATGGCTACACCTTC. It translates to CASRESGGSNYGYTF.

In this sample, this clonotype turned up many times. One junction end disagrees with the germline gene, perhaps due to a read error. The genes are TRBV3-1 and TRBJ1-2, with D possibly being TRBD1 (5 bases). This CDR3 comprises 12 residues. The germline V gene has CDR1 LGHDT and CDR2 YNNKEL (reference sequence). CDR3 region: CASSQDLVQVYF. CDR3 nucleotides: TGTGCCAGCAGCCAAGACCTGGTACAGGTGTACTTC.

This clonotype was observed many times. In DNA, the CDR3 is TGTGCCAGCAGCTCACGTGACAGGTCGCAGTTCTTC. It specifies CASSSRDRSQFF. V gene TRBV7-2 combines with J gene TRBJ2-1; tentative D call: TRBD1 (6 bases). Germline V gives CDR1 SGHTA, CDR2 FQGNSA. The CDR3 has 12 residues. With 4 bases removed from V and 12 bases from J, the gap between germline ends came to 13 bases.

V gene TRBV30 combines with J gene TRBJ2-3; D gene ambiguous. This CDR3 contains 12 residues. The germline gives CDR1 GTSNPN, CDR2 SVGIG (reference sequence). V was pared by 1 base and J by 5 bases, with 7 bases between. CDR3 sequence (DNA): TGTGCCTGGAGTGGGAGTGTAGATACGCAGTATTTT. Translated: CAWSGSVDTQYF.

This clonotype occurred many times. The chain couples TRBV5-1 to TRBJ2-3; 10 nucleotides match TRBD2. Per germline, CDR1 SGHRS and CDR2 YFSETQ. This CDR3 has 16 residues. Trimming at V came to 5 bases and at J to 3 bases, leaving 9 bases not matched to a gene. Here the CDR3 DNA reads TGCGCCAGCAGTACTGACGGACTAGCGGTGACAGATACGCAGTATTTT. Translating gives CASSTDGLAVTDTQYF.

This clonotype occurred many times. V gene TRBV5-1 combines with J gene TRBJ2-6; D gene uncertain. Looked up from germline, CDR1 is SGHRS and CDR2 is YFSETQ. V was clipped by 0 bases and J by 2 bases, with 3 bases between them. CDR3 size: 14 residues. DNA of the CDR3: TGCGCCAGCAGCTTGGAAACTGGGGCCAACGTCCTGACTTTC. Translation gives CASSLETGANVLTF. The variable domain in full, completed from reference TRBV5-1 and TRBJ2-6, reads KAGVTQTPRYLIKTRGQQVTLSCSPISGHRSVSWYQQTPGQGLQFLFEYFSETQRNKGNFPGRFSGRQFSNSRSEMNVSTLELGDSALYLCASSLETGANVLTFGAGSRLTVL.

The table lists this clonotype with many counts. The rearrangement links TRBV6-5 to TRBJ2-1; 11 bases are a match to TRBD2. The V segment lost 0 bases and the J segment 7 bases; nucleotides outside the gene matches: 8. The CDR3 is 17 residues long. CDR1 is MNHEY and CDR2 is SVGAGI in the germline V gene. DNA for the CDR3: TGTGCCAGCAGTTACTCATGGATTGGGACTAGCGGTAATGAGCAGTTCTTC. It translates to CASSYSWIGTSGNEQFF.

This clonotype was found many times. The V gene is TRBV29-1, the J gene TRBJ1-5, with 8 nucleotides matching TRBD1. Germline CDR1 reads SQVTM; CDR2 reads ANQGSEA. With 4 bases clipped from V and 0 bases from J, the junction kept 11 bases outside the gene matches. There are 17 residues in the CDR3. The CDR3 protein is CSVATPQGAGSNQPQHF. CDR3 sequence (DNA): TGCAGCGTTGCGACACCCCAGGGGGCCGGTAGCAATCAGCCCCAGCATTTT.

This clonotype was seen many times. This chain uses TRBV5-1 with TRBJ2-1; 9 bases match TRBD2. The CDR3 spans 14 residues. The V gene end was trimmed by 3 bases and the J gene end by 8 bases; junction bases not matched to a gene: 6. The germline V gene encodes CDR1 SGHRS and CDR2 YFSETQ. This CDR3 is CASSSGTSSDEQFF. In DNA form, the CDR3 reads TGCGCCAGCAGCTCCGGGACTAGCAGCGATGAGCAGTTCTTC. The full variable domain, completed using reference TRBV5-1 and TRBJ2-1, is KAGVTQTPRYLIKTRGQQVTLSCSPISGHRSVSWYQQTPGQGLQFLFEYFSETQRNKGNFPGRFSGRQFSNSRSEMNVSTLELGDSALYLCASSSGTSSDEQFFGPGTRLTVL.

This clonotype occurred many times. The CDR3 spells CASSTSSQETQYF. For the CDR3, the DNA is TGCGCCAGCTCTACTAGCTCCCAAGAGACCCAGTACTTC. The chain uses TRBV5-1 and TRBJ2-5, with D maybe TRBD2 (6 bases). The V end was cut by 7 bases, the J end by 1 base, with 11 bases between. The CDR3 has 13 residues. Per the germline V gene, CDR1 is SGHRS and CDR2 is YFSETQ.

This clonotype has a count of ten or more. V and J are TRBV7-8 and TRBJ1-4, with unresolved D. Germline V gene data show CDR1 as SGHVS and CDR2 as FQNEAQ. V dropped 5 bases and J dropped 6 bases, with 13 bases sitting between them. The length of the CDR3 is 14 residues. The CDR3 DNA reads TGTGCCAGCAGCCCCGACGGATGGGATGAAAAACTGTTTTTT. This sequence encodes CASSPDGWDEKLFF.

This clonotype showed up many times. This chain's CDR3 is CASSQLGSSYNEQFF. In DNA, the CDR3 is TGCGCCAGCAGCCAATTGGGTAGCTCCTACAATGAGCAGTTCTTC. The rearrangement joins TRBV4-1 to TRBJ2-1; D unresolved. The CDR3 length is 15 residues. In germline, CDR1 is MGHRA, CDR2 YSYEKL. Trimming stripped 2 bases from V and 0 bases from J, with 8 bases between.

This clonotype was seen repeatedly, ten times or more. V gene TRBV10-3 combines with J gene TRBJ2-2; 7 bases are shared with TRBD2. This CDR3 contains 17 residues. Germline-derived CDR1 and CDR2 are ENHRY and SYGVKD. The junction had 7 bases not matched to a gene; V was cut back by 3 bases and J by 0 bases. The CDR3 loop is CAISDTAGTTNTGELFF. The CDR3 DNA is TGTGCCATCAGTGATACAGCCGGGACTACGAACACCGGGGAGCTGTTTTTT.

As to this clonotype: The germline gene is not matched at one end of the junction; a read error may be the cause. The chain has TRBV20-1 and TRBJ2-7, with 9 bases that match TRBD1. Germline assignment: CDR1 DFQATT and CDR2 SNEGSKA (reference sequence). The CDR3 extends over 16 amino acids. CDR3 loop: CSAGEPLQGATYEQYF. The DNA of the CDR3 is TGCAGTGCTGGAGAACCCCTACAGGGGGCGACCTACGAGCAGTACTTC.

This clonotype was counted only a few times. The rearrangement uses TRBV7-9 and TRBJ2-1; 10 bases map to TRBD1. J lost 4 bases, V lost 5 bases, and 8 bases had no gene match. Germline V gene data show CDR1 as SEHNR and CDR2 as FQNEAQ (reference sequence). The CDR3 extends over 16 amino acids. The CDR3 is CASSPTGTGVYNEQFF. The CDR3 DNA reads as TGTGCCAGCAGCCCGACCGGGACAGGGGTATACAATGAGCAGTTCTTC.

In this sample, this clonotype turned up many times. This sequence joins TRBV3-1 and TRBJ1-6, with D unclear. This CDR3 has 14 amino acids. Germline CDR1 LGHDT, CDR2 YNNKEL (reference sequence). Trimming removed 5 bases from V and 10 bases from J, with 15 bases in between. The CDR3 sequence is CASSEPAGESPLHF. DNA for the CDR3: TGTGCCAGCAGCGAGCCCGCGGGCGAGTCACCCCTCCACTTT.

In regard to this clonotype: Since a much larger clone is just one base distant, this may be a read error. V usage is TRBV29-1 and J usage is TRBJ2-5, with TRBD1 matching 8 bases. The CDR3 covers 14 residues. The germline gives CDR1 SQVTM, CDR2 ANQGSEA. This CDR3 reads CSAETAGGLETQYF. CDR3 coding DNA: TGCAGCGCTGAAACGGCAGGGGGCCTAGAGACCCAGTACTTC.

In this sample, this clonotype turned up many times. The chain uses TRBV12-3 or TRBV12-4 and TRBJ2-1, with D possibly TRBD1 on 5 matching bases. V shed 6 bases and J shed 4 bases, with 10 bases lying between them. The CDR3 consists of 13 residues. The CDR3 DNA follows: TGTGCCAGCAGCATACAGGTTTACAATGAGCAGTTCTTC. It yields the protein CASSIQVYNEQFF.

This clonotype showed up many times. In nucleotides, the CDR3 is TGTGCCAGCAGTGACGCGGTCGGCGGGGCCAACGTCCTGACTTTC. Protein: CASSDAVGGANVLTF. The rearrangement links TRBV6-4 to TRBJ2-6; D unresolved. V lost 2 bases, J lost 4 bases, and 9 bases lay in between. This CDR3 contains 15 residues. In germline, CDR1 is MRHNA, CDR2 SNTAGT.

As concerns this clonotype: A much larger clone sits a single nucleotide away, making a read error possible. The chain combines TRBV6-5 with TRBJ1-1; a possible D gene is TRBD1 (6 bases). Trimming removed 6 bases at V and 6 bases at J, with 17 bases between. The CDR3 length is 14 residues. The germline gives CDR1 MNHEY, CDR2 SVGAGI. In nucleotides, the CDR3 is TGTGCCAGCAGCCGGACAGTTGAACGTTCTGAAGCTTTCTTT. Translation: CASSRTVERSEAFF.